This T cell receptor (beta chain) appears in the sequencing data of a study of blood T cell repertoires in COVID-19. Whole-study context: Some COVID-19 samples were acute and others convalescent; all came from the United States, Italy and Spain. T cells, B-cell-depleted T cells, or PBMCs supplied cDNA or gDNA.

Adults between roughly 18 and 100 years of age took part from 24 US areas. Assignments of participants to cohorts depended upon their own reported clinical history. The germline gives CDR1 SQVTM, CDR2 ANQGSEA. The CDR3 covers 14 residues. V shed 5 bases and J shed 1 base, with 14 bases lying between them. The repertoire was sequenced with immunoSEQ multiplex PCR; TCRdb's copy has only in-frame clones and lacks some. The table lists approximately 440,000 clones, about nine tenths of them singletons. Sequenced material: PBMCs or T cells enriched from blood (not recorded which). The J gene is TRBJ2-5, the V gene TRBV29-1, with D possibly matching TRBD1 (5 bases). The sequence came from a young man who had recovered from COVID-19. The CDR3 spells CSVRRRAPQETQYF. In DNA, the CDR3 is TGCAGCGTTAGGCGCAGGGCCCCCCAAGAGACCCAGTACTTC.